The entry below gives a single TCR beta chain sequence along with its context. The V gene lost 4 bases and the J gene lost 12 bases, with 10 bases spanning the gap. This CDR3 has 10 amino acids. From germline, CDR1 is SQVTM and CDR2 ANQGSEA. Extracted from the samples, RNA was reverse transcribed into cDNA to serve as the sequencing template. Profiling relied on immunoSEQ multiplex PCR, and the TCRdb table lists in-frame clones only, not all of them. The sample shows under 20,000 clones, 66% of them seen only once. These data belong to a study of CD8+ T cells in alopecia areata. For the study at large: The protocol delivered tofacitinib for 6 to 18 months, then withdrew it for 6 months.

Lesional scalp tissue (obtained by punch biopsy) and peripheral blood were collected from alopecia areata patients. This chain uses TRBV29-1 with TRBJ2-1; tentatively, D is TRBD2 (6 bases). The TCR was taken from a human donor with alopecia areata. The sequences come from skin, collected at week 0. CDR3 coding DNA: TGCAGCGTTGGACGGGACTCGCAGTTCTTC. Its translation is CSVGRDSQFF.